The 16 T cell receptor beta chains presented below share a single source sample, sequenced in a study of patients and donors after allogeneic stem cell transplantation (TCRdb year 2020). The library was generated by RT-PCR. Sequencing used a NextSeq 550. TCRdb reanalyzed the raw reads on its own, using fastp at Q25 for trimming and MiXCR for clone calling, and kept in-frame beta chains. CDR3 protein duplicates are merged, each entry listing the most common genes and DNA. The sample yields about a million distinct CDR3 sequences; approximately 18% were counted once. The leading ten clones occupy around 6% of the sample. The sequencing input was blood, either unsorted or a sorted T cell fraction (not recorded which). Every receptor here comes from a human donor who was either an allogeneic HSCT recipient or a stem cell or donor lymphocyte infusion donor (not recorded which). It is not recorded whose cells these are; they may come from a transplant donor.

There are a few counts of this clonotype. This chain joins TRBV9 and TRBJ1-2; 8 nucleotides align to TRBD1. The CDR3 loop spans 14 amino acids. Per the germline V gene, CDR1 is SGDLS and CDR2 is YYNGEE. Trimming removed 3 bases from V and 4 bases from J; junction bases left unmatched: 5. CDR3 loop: CASSAGQDSYGYTF. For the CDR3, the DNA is TGTGCCAGCAGCGCGGGACAGGACAGCTATGGCTACACCTTC.

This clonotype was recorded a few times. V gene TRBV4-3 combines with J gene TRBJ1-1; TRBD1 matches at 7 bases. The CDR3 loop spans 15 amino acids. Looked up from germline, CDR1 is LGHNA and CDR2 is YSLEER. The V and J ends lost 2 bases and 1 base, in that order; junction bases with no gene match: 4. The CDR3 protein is CASSQNRGGNTEAFF. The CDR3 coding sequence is TGCGCCAGCAGCCAAAACAGGGGAGGGAACACTGAAGCTTTCTTT.

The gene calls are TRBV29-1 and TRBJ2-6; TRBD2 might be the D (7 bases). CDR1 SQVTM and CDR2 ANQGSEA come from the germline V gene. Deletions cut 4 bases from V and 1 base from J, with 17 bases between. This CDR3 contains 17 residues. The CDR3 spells CSVGWGRGSSGANVLTF. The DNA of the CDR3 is TGCAGCGTTGGATGGGGGAGGGGGTCATCTGGGGCCAACGTCCTGACTTTC.

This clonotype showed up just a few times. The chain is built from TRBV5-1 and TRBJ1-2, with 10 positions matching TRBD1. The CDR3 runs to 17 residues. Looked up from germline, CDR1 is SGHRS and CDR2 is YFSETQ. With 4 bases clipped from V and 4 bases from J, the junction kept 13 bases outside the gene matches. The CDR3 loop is CASSPRTGTGATYGYTF. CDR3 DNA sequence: TGCGCCAGCAGCCCAAGAACCGGGACAGGGGCTACCTATGGCTACACCTTC.

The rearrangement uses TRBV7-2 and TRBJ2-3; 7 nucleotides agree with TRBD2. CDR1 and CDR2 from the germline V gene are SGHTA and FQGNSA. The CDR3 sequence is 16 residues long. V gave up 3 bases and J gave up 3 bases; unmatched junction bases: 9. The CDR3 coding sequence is TGTGCCAGCAGCTTCGCTAGCGGAGGTGTAACAGATACGCAGTATTTT. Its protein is CASSFASGGVTDTQYF.

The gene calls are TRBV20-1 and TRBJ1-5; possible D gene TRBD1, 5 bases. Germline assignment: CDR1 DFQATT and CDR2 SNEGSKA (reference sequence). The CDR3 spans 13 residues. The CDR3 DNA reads TGCAGAGCTGACACCAGGGAGAATCAGCCCCAGCATTTT. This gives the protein CRADTRENQPQHF.

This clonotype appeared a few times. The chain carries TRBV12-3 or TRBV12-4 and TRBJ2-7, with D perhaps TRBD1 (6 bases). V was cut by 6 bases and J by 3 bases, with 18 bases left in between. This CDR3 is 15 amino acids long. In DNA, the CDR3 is TGTGCCAGCAGCCCTACAGGGATTTTGGTCTACGAGCAGTACTTC. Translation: CASSPTGILVYEQYF.

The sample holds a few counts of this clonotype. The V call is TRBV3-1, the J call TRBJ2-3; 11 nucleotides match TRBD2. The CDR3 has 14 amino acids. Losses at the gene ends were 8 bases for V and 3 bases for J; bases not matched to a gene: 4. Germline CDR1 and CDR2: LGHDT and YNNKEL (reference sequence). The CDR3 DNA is TGTGCCAGCGTTACTAGCGGGAGTACAGATACGCAGTATTTT. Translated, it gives CASVTSGSTDTQYF.

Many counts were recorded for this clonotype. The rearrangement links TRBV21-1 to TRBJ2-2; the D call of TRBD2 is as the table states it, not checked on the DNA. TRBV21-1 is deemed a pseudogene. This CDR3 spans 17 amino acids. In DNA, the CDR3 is TGTGCCAGCAGCTTCCACCTCCGGACGGTTCGAAACGGGGAGCTGTTTTTT. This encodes CASSFHLRTVRNGELFF.

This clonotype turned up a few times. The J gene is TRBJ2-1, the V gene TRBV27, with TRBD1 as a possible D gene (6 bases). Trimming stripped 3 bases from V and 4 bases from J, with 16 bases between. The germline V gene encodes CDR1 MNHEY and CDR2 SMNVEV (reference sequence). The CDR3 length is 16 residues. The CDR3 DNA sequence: TGTGCCAGCAGTTTGGTTTACCGGGACATTTACAATGAGCAGTTCTTC. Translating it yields CASSLVYRDIYNEQFF.

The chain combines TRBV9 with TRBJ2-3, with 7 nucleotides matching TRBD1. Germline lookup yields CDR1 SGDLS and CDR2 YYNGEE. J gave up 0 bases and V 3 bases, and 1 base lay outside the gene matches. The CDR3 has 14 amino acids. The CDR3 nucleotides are TGTGCCAGCAGCGAGGGGGCCAGCACAGATACGCAGTATTTT. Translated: CASSEGASTDTQYF.

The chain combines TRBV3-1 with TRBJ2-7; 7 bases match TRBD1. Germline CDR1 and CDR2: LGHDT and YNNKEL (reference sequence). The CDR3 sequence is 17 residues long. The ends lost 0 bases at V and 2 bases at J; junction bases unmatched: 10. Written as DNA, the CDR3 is TGTGCCAGCAGCCAAGAAGGTGGGACAGTCATCGCCTACGAGCAGTACTTC. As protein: CASSQEGGTVIAYEQYF.

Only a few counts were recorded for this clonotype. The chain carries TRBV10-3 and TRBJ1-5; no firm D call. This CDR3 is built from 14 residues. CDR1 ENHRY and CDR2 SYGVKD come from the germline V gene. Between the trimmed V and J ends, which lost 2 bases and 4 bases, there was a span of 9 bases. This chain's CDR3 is CAISEVQTNQPQHF. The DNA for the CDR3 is TGTGCCATCAGTGAGGTGCAGACTAATCAGCCCCAGCATTTT.

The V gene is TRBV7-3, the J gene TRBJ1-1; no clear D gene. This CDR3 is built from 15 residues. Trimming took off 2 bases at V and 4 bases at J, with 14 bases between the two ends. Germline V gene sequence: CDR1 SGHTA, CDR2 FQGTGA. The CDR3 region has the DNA TGTGCCAGCAGCTTAGGAGGCGGACCTGGCACTGAAGCTTTCTTT. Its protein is CASSLGGGPGTEAFF.

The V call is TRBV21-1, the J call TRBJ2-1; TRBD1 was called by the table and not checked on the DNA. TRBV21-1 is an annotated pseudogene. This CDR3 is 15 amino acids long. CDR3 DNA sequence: TGTGCCAGCAGCACCCACAGGGACTCCTACAATGAGCAGTTCTTC. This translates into CASSTHRDSYNEQFF.

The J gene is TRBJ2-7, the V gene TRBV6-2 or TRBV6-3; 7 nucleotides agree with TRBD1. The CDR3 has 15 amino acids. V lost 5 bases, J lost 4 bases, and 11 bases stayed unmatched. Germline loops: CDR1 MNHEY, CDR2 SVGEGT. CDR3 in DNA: TGTGCCAGCAGTCTAGTAGGGGGCAAAACATACGAGCAGTACTTC. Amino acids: CASSLVGGKTYEQYF.